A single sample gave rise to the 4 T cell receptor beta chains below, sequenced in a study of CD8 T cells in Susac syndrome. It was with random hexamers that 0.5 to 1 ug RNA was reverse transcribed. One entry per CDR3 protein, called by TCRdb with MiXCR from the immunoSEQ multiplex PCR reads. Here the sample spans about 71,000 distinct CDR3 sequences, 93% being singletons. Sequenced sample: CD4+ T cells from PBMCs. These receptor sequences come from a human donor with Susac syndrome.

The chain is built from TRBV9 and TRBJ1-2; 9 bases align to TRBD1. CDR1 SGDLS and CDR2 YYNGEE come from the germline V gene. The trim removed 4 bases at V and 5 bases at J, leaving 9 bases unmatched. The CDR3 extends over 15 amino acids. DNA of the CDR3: TGTGCCAGCAGCCCCTCCACCGGGACAGGGTATGGCTACACCTTC. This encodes CASSPSTGTGYGYTF.

The CDR3 loop is CASSFYRQGTEAFF. The CDR3 DNA sequence: TGTGCCAGCAGCTTCTATAGACAGGGGACTGAAGCTTTCTTT. The chain uses TRBV7-2 and TRBJ1-1; TRBD1 agrees at 8 bases. Germline-derived CDR1 and CDR2 are SGHTA and FQGNSA. The CDR3 runs to 14 residues. V dropped 3 bases and J dropped 5; count of bases not matched to a gene: 5.

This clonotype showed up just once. CDR3 nucleotide sequence: TGTGCCAGCAGCATTAGTGGAGCGGGGGGGCGGGATACGCAGTATTTT. The encoded protein is CASSISGAGGRDTQYF. The rearrangement links TRBV6-2 or TRBV6-3 to TRBJ2-3; TRBD2 aligns across 10 bases. V was pared by 6 bases and J by 6 bases, with 12 bases of the junction left unmatched. This CDR3 has 16 residues. Looked up from germline, CDR1 is MNHEY and CDR2 is SVGEGT.

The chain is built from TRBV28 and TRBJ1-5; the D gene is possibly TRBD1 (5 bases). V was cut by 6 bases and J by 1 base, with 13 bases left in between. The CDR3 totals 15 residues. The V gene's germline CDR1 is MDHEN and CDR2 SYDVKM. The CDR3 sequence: CASSPRGRSNQPQHF. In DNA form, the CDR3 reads TGTGCCAGCAGCCCACGGGGCAGGAGCAATCAGCCCCAGCATTTT.